Below are 6 T cell receptor beta chains sequenced from a single sample in a study of blood T cells in healthy people across ages. Primed by a sample-barcoded 5' primer and a J-beta primer mix, a second PCR proceeded for about 6 to 11 cycles. MiXCR was run by TCRdb on the 5' RACE reads, yielding one entry per CDR3 protein. The data contain about 780,000 distinct CDR3 sequences, under 80% of them singletons. The sequenced sample was blood. All receptors come from a man aged 30 to 45 in good health.

This chain joins TRBV12-3 or TRBV12-4 and TRBJ2-7; 9 nucleotides match TRBD2. V lost 6 bases and J lost 2; bases outside the gene matches: 11. The CDR3 extends over 16 amino acids. The CDR3 here is CASSRPLAGKPYEQYF. In DNA form, the CDR3 reads TGTGCCAGCAGCCGACCGCTAGCGGGGAAACCCTACGAGCAGTACTTC.

The table lists this clonotype with a count of one. J is TRBJ1-2 and V is TRBV5-1, with 8 positions matching TRBD1. Trimming took 2 bases from V and 2 from J; bases not matched to a gene: 8. Germline lookup yields CDR1 SGHRS and CDR2 YFSETQ. This CDR3 comprises 16 residues. CDR3 DNA: TGCGCCAGCAGCTTCACCGCGGACAGGGCCAACTATGGCTACACCTTC. This encodes CASSFTADRANYGYTF.

The chain uses TRBV25-1 and TRBJ2-5, with TRBD2 as a possible D gene (7 bases). Trimming shortened V by 4 bases and J by 11 bases, and 17 bases separated the two germline ends. The V gene's germline CDR1 is MGHDK and CDR2 SYGVNS. This CDR3 comprises 13 residues. This CDR3 reads CASSAGGRWEQYF. In DNA form, the CDR3 reads TGTGCCAGCAGTGCGGGGGGCAGGTGGGAGCAGTACTTC. Based on the CDR3 plus reference TRBV25-1 and TRBJ2-5, the full variable domain is EADIYQTPRYLVIGTGKKITLECSQTMGHDKMYWYQQDPGMELHLIHYSYGVNSTEKGDLSSESTVSRIRTEHFPLTLESARPSHTSQYLCASSAGGRWEQYFGPGTRLLVL.

The rearrangement joins TRBV3-1 to TRBJ2-6; D is possibly TRBD2 (6 bases). The CDR3 extends over 17 amino acids. Trimming removed 3 bases from V and 0 bases from J, with 12 bases in between. Germline V gives CDR1 LGHDT, CDR2 YNNKEL (reference sequence). CDR3 coding DNA: TGTGCCAGCAGCCAGGCGGGACGGAGCTCTGGGGCCAACGTCCTGACTTTC. It is translated as CASSQAGRSSGANVLTF.

This clonotype was found a few times. The chain carries TRBV14 and TRBJ2-4; 7 nucleotides align to TRBD2. This CDR3 contains 15 residues. CDR1 and CDR2 from the germline V gene are SGHDN and FVKESK. Trimming removed 5 bases from V and 1 base from J; junction bases left unmatched: 5. In DNA form, the CDR3 reads TGTGCCAGCAGCGAATCCGGGGGGGCCAAAAACATTCAGTACTTC. This translates into CASSESGGAKNIQYF.

The chain uses TRBV6-1 and TRBJ2-1; 10 bases align to TRBD1. CDR1 is MNHNS and CDR2 is SASEGT in the germline V gene. CDR3 length: 14 residues. Trimming took 4 bases from V and 10 from J; bases not matched to a gene: 7. The CDR3 loop reads CASSGGQGPSEQFF. In DNA form, the CDR3 reads TGTGCCAGCAGTGGGGGACAGGGGCCAAGCGAGCAGTTCTTC.